What follows describes a single TCR beta chain. Antigen: not known. MiXCR, applied by TCRdb to the 5' RACE reads, yields one record per CDR3 protein. The data contain 270,000 or so distinct CDR3 sequences, approximately 16% of them singletons. This record belongs to a study of T-cell memory formation after mild COVID-19. Study results and caveats: Some clones that responded turned up in pre-infection memory, which suggests that cross-reactive memory joined in.

Germline assignment: CDR1 SGHNT and CDR2 YYREEE (reference sequence). The CDR3 loop spans 15 amino acids. The germline V and J ends were trimmed by 4 bases and 4 bases, with 17 bases remaining between them. Sequenced: PBMCs or a T cell subset sorted from them (not recorded which). The gene calls are TRBV5-4 and TRBJ1-2; D uncertain. This clonotype was sampled from a man aged 18 to 30 who had mild COVID-19 (a few samples of this study predate the infection). Cell type and time point are not known. CDR3 DNA sequence: TGTGCCAGCAGCCTGGGTGTCCCATCGGGCTATGGCTACACCTTC. This sequence encodes CASSLGVPSGYGYTF. Together with reference TRBV5-4 and TRBJ1-2, the CDR3 gives the full variable domain: ETGVTQSPTHLIKTRGQQVTLRCSSQSGHNTVSWYQQALGQGPQFIFQYYREEENGRGNFPPRFSGLQFPNYSSELNVNALELDDSALYLCASSLGVPSGYGYTFGSGTRLTVV.